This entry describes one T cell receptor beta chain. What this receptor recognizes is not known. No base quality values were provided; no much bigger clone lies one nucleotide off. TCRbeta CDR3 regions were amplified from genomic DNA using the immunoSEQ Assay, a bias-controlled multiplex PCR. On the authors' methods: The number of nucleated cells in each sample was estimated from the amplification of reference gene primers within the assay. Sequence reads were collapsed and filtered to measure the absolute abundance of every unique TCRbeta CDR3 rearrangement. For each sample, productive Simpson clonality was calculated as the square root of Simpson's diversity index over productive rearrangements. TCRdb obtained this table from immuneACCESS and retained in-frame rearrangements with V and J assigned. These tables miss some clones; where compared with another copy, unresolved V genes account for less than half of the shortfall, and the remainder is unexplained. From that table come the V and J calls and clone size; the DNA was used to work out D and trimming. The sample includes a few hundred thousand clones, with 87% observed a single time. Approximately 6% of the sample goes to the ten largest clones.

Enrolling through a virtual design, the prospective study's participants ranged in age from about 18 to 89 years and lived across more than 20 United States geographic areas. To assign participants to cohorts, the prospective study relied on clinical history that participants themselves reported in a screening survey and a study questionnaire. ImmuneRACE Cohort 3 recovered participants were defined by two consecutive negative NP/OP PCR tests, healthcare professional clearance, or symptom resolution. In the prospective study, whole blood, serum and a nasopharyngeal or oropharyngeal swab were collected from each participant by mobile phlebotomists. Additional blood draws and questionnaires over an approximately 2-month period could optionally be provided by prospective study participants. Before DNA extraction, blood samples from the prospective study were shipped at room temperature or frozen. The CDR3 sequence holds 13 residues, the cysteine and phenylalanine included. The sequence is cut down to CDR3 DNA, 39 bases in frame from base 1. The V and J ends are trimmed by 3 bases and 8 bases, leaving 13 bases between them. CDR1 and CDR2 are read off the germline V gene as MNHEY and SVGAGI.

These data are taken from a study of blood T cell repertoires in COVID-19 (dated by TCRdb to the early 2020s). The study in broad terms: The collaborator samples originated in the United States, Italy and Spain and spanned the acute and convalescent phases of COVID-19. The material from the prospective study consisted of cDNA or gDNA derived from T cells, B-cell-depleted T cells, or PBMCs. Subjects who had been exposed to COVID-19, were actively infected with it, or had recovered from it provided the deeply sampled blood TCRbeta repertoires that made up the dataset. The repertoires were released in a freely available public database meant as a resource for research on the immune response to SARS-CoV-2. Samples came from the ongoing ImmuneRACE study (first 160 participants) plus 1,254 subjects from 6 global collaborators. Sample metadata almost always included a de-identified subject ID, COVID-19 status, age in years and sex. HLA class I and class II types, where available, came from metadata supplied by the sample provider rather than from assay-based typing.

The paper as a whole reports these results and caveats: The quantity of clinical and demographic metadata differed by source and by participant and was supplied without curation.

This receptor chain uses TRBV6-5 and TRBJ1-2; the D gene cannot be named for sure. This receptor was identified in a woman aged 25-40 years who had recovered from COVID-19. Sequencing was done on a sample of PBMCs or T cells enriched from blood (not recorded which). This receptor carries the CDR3 CASSYQVSRGYTF. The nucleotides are TGTGCCAGCAGTTATCAGGTATCCCGCGGCTACACCTTC.